The entry below gives a single TCR beta chain sequence along with its context. Its antigen is not identified. Graves' hyperthyroidism was deemed stable absent ophthalmopathy progression within 18 months. The TCR beta CDR3 regions underwent amplification using RNA transcripts as the source. Carried out on the TCR CDR3, a first-round RT-PCR used the HTBI primer set. One entry per CDR3 protein results from TCRdb running MiXCR on the multiplex PCR reads. The table includes approximately 600,000 distinct CDR3 sequences, about a sixth detected once. These data belong to a study of T cells in Graves' hyperthyroidism and ophthalmopathy. In the study overall: At initial diagnosis, before any treatment had begun, peripheral blood was obtained.

Trimming left V 1 base short and J 0 bases short, with 19 bases between. The CDR3 consists of 18 residues. Germline assignment: CDR1 DFQATT and CDR2 SNEGSKA (reference sequence). Findings and limits, study-wide: Most thyroid clonotypes with frequency above 0.001 were detected in blood. Ophthalmopathy prediction by the model preceded onset by a median about 6.5 months.

The chain combines TRBV20-1 with TRBJ2-1; weak D call: TRBD1 (7 bases). The clonotype originates from a woman between 25 and 40 years old with Graves' hyperthyroidism. What was sequenced was blood. Written as DNA, the CDR3 is TGCAGTGCTAGAGTAGGAGGGGGCAGGAGGAGCTCCTACAATGAGCAGTTCTTC. Translated, it gives CSARVGGGRRSSYNEQFF.